The rows below give T cell receptor beta chains drawn from one sample of a study of blood T cell repertoires in COVID-19. Sequencing was performed with immunoSEQ multiplex PCR; in TCRdb, only in-frame clones are kept and a portion is missing. Of about 44,000 clones listed, 88% are singletons. The material sequenced was peripheral blood. Every receptor here comes from a woman aged 40-49 years with acute or convalescent COVID-19. The CDR3 runs from the conserved cysteine through the conserved F or W. Fields, in order: J gene, V gene, clone size, D gene, CDR3 DNA, CDR3 protein. D genes are given only for firm matches. Where a row states a size, it is once, few, many or the class of an expanded clone; other rows omit it.

>TRBJ1-1|TRBV12-3/TRBV12-4|NA|NA
TGTGCCAGCAGTCGAGAGGAGGGAGCTGAAGCTTTCTTT
CASSREEGAEAFF
>TRBJ2-2|TRBV7-2|NA|NA
TGTGCCAGCAGCTTGGACAGCCGGAACACCGGGGAGCTGTTTTTT
CASSLDSRNTGELFF
>TRBJ2-2|TRBV27|NA|NA
TGTGCCAGCAGACCACTGGTCGGGGAGCTGTTTTTT
CASRPLVGELFF
>TRBJ2-7|TRBV9|NA|NA
TGTGCCAGCAGCTTTTGGACAAGGATTCATGTCGAGCAGTACTTC
CASSFWTRIHVEQYF
>TRBJ2-7|TRBV4-1|NA|NA
TGCGCCAGCAGCCAAGGGCTAGGGGGCGAGCAGTACTTC
CASSQGLGGEQYF
>TRBJ1-2|TRBV18|NA|TRBD1
TGTGCCAGCTCGCCGGGACAGGTCTATGGCTACACCTTC
CASSPGQVYGYTF
>TRBJ1-3|TRBV7-6|NA|NA
TGTGCCAGCAGCTTAGCGGGACTTAGCTCTGGAAACACCATATATTTT
CASSLAGLSSGNTIYF
>TRBJ1-1|TRBV27|NA|TRBD1
TGTGCCAGCAGTCCAAATGACAGGGGGACCACTGAAGCTTTCTTT
CASSPNDRGTTEAFF
>TRBJ2-3|TRBV5-4|NA|TRBD2
TGTGCCAGCAGCATAGGGACTAGCGGTACAGATACGCAGTATTTT
CASSIGTSGTDTQYF
>TRBJ1-2|TRBV12-3/TRBV12-4|NA|NA
TGTGCCAGCACCGTCCGGGACTCAAGAGGCTACACCTTC
CASTVRDSRGYTF
>TRBJ1-2|TRBV7-2|NA|TRBD1
TGTGCCAGCAGCTTAGACGGGACAGGGGCCCACCGAGGACATGGCTACACCTTC
CASSLDGTGAHRGHGYTF
>TRBJ1-2|TRBV20-1|NA|NA
TGCAGTGCTAGTCCCACCCGCAGGGCTTCTAGCTATGGCTACACCTTC
CSASPTRRASSYGYTF
>TRBJ2-7|TRBV20-1|NA|TRBD2
TGCAGTGCTAGTGTCGGGAGGAGGGACGAGCAGTACTTC
CSASVGRRDEQYF
>TRBJ2-1|TRBV9|NA|NA
TGTGCCAGCCCAAGAGGACTTTATTGGTTCGGGCCAGACAATGAGCAGTTCTTC
CASPRGLYWFGPDNEQFF
>TRBJ1-4|TRBV6-5|NA|NA
TGTGCCAGCAGTTATGAGGGCGCAACTAATGAAAAACTGTTTTTT
CASSYEGATNEKLFF
>TRBJ2-2|TRBV13|NA|TRBD2
TGTGCCAGCAGCCGGTCCTGGGGACTAGCGTCGACCGGGGAGCTGTTTTTT
CASSRSWGLASTGELFF
>TRBJ2-6|TRBV5-1|NA|NA
TGCGCCAGCAGCTTGGGACAGCTCTCTGGGGCCAACGTCCTGACTTTC
CASSLGQLSGANVLTF
>TRBJ1-2|TRBV19|NA|TRBD1
TGTGCCAGTAGGGCGACAGGGTCCAACTATGGCTACACCTTC
CASRATGSNYGYTF
>TRBJ2-7|TRBV21-1|NA|NA
TGTGCCAGCAGCAATTCTACTAGCGGTTTACGGGAGCAGTACTTC
CASSNSTSGLREQYF
>TRBJ1-5|TRBV2|NA|TRBD1
TGTGCCAGCAGTGAAGCGCTTTTCCTGAATCAGACAGGGACACAACAGCCCCAGCATTTT
CASSEALFLNQTGTQQPQHF
>TRBJ2-7|TRBV6-2/TRBV6-3|NA|TRBD2
TGTGCCAGCAGTTACGCGGGAGATATCAACGAGCAGTACTTC
CASSYAGDINEQYF
>TRBJ2-7|TRBV5-1|NA|NA
TGCGCCAGCACCGAAGGAGGACTATCTATCAACGAGCAGTACTTC
CASTEGGLSINEQYF
>TRBJ1-1|TRBV9|NA|NA
TGTGCCAGCAGCGTAGCTACCAACACTGAAGCTTTCTTT
CASSVATNTEAFF
>TRBJ1-1|TRBV28|NA|TRBD1
TGTGCCAGCAGTCCACCGGACAGGGAAGCTTTCTTT
CASSPPDREAFF
>TRBJ1-6|TRBV5-4|NA|NA
TGTGCCAGCAGCCTGGCAGGCTATAATTCACCCCTCCACTTT
CASSLAGYNSPLHF
>TRBJ2-7|TRBV7-6|NA|TRBD2
TGTGCCAGCAGCTTAGAATCCGGGGGGGCTAACGAGCAGTACTTC
CASSLESGGANEQYF
>TRBJ1-5|TRBV12-5|once|NA
TGTGCTAGTGGTTTGGTGGGCAACTCTAGGGGTTGGAGCAATCAGCCCCAGCATTTT
CASGLVGNSRGWSNQPQHF
>TRBJ2-7|TRBV9|NA|TRBD1
TGTGCCAGCAGCGCGACAGGGGGACGCGAGCAGTACTTC
CASSATGGREQYF
>TRBJ2-7|TRBV7-8|NA|TRBD2
TGTGCCAGCAGCCCCGCCCGACTAGCGGAACACTACGAGCAGTACTTC
CASSPARLAEHYEQYF
>TRBJ1-2|TRBV5-1|few|NA
TGCGCCAGCAGCTTGTCAGAATCCTCTAACTATGGCTACACCTTC
CASSLSESSNYGYTF
>TRBJ1-5|TRBV28|NA|NA
TGTGCCAGCAGTTTATCCTCGGGAAATCAGCCCCAGCATTTT
CASSLSSGNQPQHF
>TRBJ2-2|TRBV6-5|once|NA
TGTGCCAGCATTACGGATAGGGGTTCCGGGGAGCTGTTTTTT
CASITDRGSGELFF
>TRBJ2-7|TRBV6-6|NA|TRBD1
TGTGCCAGCAGGTCCGGACTGGGACAGGGGTTCTCCGAGCAGTACTTC
CASRSGLGQGFSEQYF
>TRBJ2-6|TRBV2|NA|NA
TGTGCCACATCCCCTCACCGAGGGGGGGCCAACGTCCTGACTTTC
CATSPHRGGANVLTF
>TRBJ1-4|TRBV18|NA|NA
TGTGCCAGCTCACCTCCTTCATCAGTTCCTAATGAAAAACTGTTTTTT
CASSPPSSVPNEKLFF